This note documents a single T cell receptor (beta chain) sequence. Its antigen is not known. The junction and the germline gene differ at one end; a read error may be behind it. Profiled with immunoSEQ multiplex PCR; TCRdb holds only in-frame clones, not every one. The sample records under 200,000 clones, over 85% being singletons. This entry comes from a study of T cell responses to AZD1222 COVID-19 vaccine. Germline V gene sequence: CDR1 SGHTS, CDR2 YDEGEE. The CDR3 runs 14 residues. The study's findings and limits: Spike as a whole was targeted by vaccine-associated CD4 TCRs, dominant at 160-218 and 743-854. Repertoire sampling occurred only after the peak T cell response.

The sequence derives from an adult who received the MenACWY meningococcal vaccine as a control. V usage is TRBV5-8 and J usage is TRBJ1-6; D unresolved. The sequencing here drew on peripheral blood, taken 28 days after the second dose of the MenACWY control vaccine. The CDR3: CASSWGSSNSPLHF. The CDR3 DNA reads TGTGCCAGCAGCTGGGGTTCCTCTAATTCACCCCTCCACTTT.